This T cell receptor beta chain was captured in a study of CD8 T cells in ankylosing spondylitis. The J segment lost 8 bases and the V segment lost 3 bases, leaving 7 bases of the junction unmatched. This CDR3 spans 17 amino acids. TCRdb reprocessed the 5' RACE reads via MiXCR and lists one record per CDR3 protein. Of 150,000 to 200,000 distinct CDR3 sequences listed, 25% to 35% are singletons. The gene calls are TRBV12-3 or TRBV12-4 and TRBJ2-1; TRBD2 aligns across 16 bases. Sequences were obtained from synovial fluid, either unsorted or a sorted T cell fraction (not recorded which). The TCR comes from a male donor with ankylosing spondylitis. This CDR3 is CASSFGTSGRAGHEQFF. The CDR3 DNA follows: TGTGCCAGCAGTTTCGGGACTAGCGGGAGGGCCGGTCATGAGCAGTTCTTC.